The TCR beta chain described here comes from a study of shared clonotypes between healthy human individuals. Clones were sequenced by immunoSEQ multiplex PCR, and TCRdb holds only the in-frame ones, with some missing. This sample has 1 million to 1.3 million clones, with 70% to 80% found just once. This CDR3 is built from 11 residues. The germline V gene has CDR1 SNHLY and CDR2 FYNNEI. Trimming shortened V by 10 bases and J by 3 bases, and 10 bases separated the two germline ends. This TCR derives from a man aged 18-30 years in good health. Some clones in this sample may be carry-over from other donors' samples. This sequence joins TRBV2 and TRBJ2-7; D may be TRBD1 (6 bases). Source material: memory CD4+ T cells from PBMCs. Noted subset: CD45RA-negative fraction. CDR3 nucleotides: TGTGCCACCGGACAGAGCTACGAGCAGTACTTC. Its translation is CATGQSYEQYF. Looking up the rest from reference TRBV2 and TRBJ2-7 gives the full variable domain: EPEVTQTPSHQVTQMGQEVILRCVPISNHLYFYWYRQILGQKVEFLVSFYNNEISEKSEIFDDQFSVERPDGSNFTLKIRSTKLEDSAMYFCATGQSYEQYFGPGTRLTVT.